Listed below are T cell receptor beta chains from one sample, sequenced in a study of cytomegalovirus exposure and HLA in healthy donors. Some clones are missing from TCRdb's copy, which holds only in-frame ones; the method was immunoSEQ multiplex PCR. The table has 60,000 to 75,000 clones, more than 90% seen once. The sample comprised PBMCs. The receptors were gathered from a young man in good health and CMV-seronegative. CDR3s include the opening cysteine and the closing phenylalanine or tryptophan. The order of the fields is clone size, J gene, V gene, CDR3 length, D gene, CDR3 DNA, CDR3 protein. A D gene is named only where the DNA matches it firmly. Clone size is shown for a subset of rows, as once, few, many or a class of expanded clone.

- | TRBJ2-2 | TRBV11-2 | 16 | - | TGTGCCAGCAGCCACGCTAAGGGGGAAAACACCGGGGAGCTGTTTTTT | CASSHAKGENTGELFF
- | TRBJ2-1 | TRBV7-9 | 15 | TRBD1 | TGTGCCAGCAGCCCGGACAGGGATTTATACAATGAGCAGTTCTTC | CASSPDRDLYNEQFF
- | TRBJ1-4 | TRBV7-9 | 13 | - | TGTGCCAGCAGCTCTACGGACATTGAAAAACTGTTTTTT | CASSSTDIEKLFF
- | TRBJ1-3 | TRBV7-9 | 16 | - | TGTGCCAGCAGCTTAGCTTTGGGGCCCGCAGGAAACACCATATATTTT | CASSLALGPAGNTIYF
- | TRBJ2-1 | TRBV29-1 | 13 | - | TGCAGCGTTGAAGTACAGGGACCGAATGAGCAGTTCTTC | CSVEVQGPNEQFF
- | TRBJ2-1 | TRBV5-1 | 13 | - | TGCGCCAGCAGCTTGTGGGGGCCGGGTGAGCAGTTCTTC | CASSLWGPGEQFF
- | TRBJ1-4 | TRBV4-1 | 17 | - | TGCGCCAGCAGCCGCTTAATGGGGGGGCCACATAATGAAAAACTGTTTTTT | CASSRLMGGPHNEKLFF
once | TRBJ2-2 | TRBV5-1 | 15 | TRBD1 | TGCGCCAGCAGCAGGGACAGGGGGAACACCGGGGAGCTGTTTTTT | CASSRDRGNTGELFF
- | TRBJ2-7 | TRBV11-2 | 15 | - | TGTGCCAGCAGTTCCCGGGACACTCCATCCTACGAGCAGTACTTC | CASSSRDTPSYEQYF
- | TRBJ2-1 | TRBV11-3 | 13 | - | TGTGCCAGCAGCTCCCTTGGTGGCGGTGAGCAGTTCTTC | CASSSLGGGEQFF
- | TRBJ2-2 | TRBV19 | 15 | - | TGTGCCAGCCAGACTGTCGGGTTTGGTACCGGGGAGCTGTTTTTT | CASQTVGFGTGELFF
- | TRBJ2-6 | TRBV6-5 | 15 | - | TGTGCCAGCAGTCCGACAGGTGCTGGGGCCAACGTCCTGACTTTC | CASSPTGAGANVLTF
- | TRBJ1-1 | TRBV4-3 | 13 | - | TGCGCCAGCAGCCAAGACAGGAACACTGAAGCTTTCTTT | CASSQDRNTEAFF
- | TRBJ1-4 | TRBV5-1 | 14 | - | TGCGCCAGCAGCCCCGACAGACCTAATGAAAAACTGTTTTTT | CASSPDRPNEKLFF
- | TRBJ1-4 | TRBV7-9 | 12 | - | TGTGCCAGCAGGCAAGGGGATGAAAAACTGTTTTTT | CASRQGDEKLFF
- | TRBJ1-2 | TRBV6-5 | 12 | - | TGTGCCAGCAGTCCTACAGGGTATGGCTACACCTTC | CASSPTGYGYTF
- | TRBJ2-5 | TRBV28 | 16 | TRBD2 | TGTGCCAGCGGCAGACTAGCGGGAGGGCCGACGGAGACCCAGTACTTC | CASGRLAGGPTETQYF
- | TRBJ1-5 | TRBV7-2 | 13 | TRBD1 | TGTGCCAGCAGCGAGAACAGGGGCCAGCCCCAGCATTTT | CASSENRGQPQHF
- | TRBJ2-1 | TRBV5-1 | 15 | TRBD2 | TGCGCCAGCAGGGCGGGACTAGCGGAGGGGGGTGAGCAGTTCTTC | CASRAGLAEGGEQFF
- | TRBJ2-1 | TRBV5-4 | 15 | TRBD1 | TGTGCCAGCAGCTTCTCCCTGGACAGGAGGATTGAGCAGTTCTTC | CASSFSLDRRIEQFF
- | TRBJ2-5 | TRBV5-1 | 13 | - | TGCGCCAGCAAGCCGGTATTACAAGAGACCCAGTACTTC | CASKPVLQETQYF
- | TRBJ2-3 | TRBV7-8 | 16 | TRBD1 | TGTGCCAGCAGCCCGGCCGGGACAGGGGACACAGATACGCAGTATTTT | CASSPAGTGDTDTQYF
- | TRBJ2-7 | TRBV9 | 14 | - | TGTGCCAGCAGCGCCGACACTGGCCTCGACGAGCAGTACTTC | CASSADTGLDEQYF
- | TRBJ2-2 | TRBV28 | 17 | TRBD2 | TGTGCCAGCAGTCCCACGGGACTAGCGGATATCACCGGGGAGCTGTTTTTT | CASSPTGLADITGELFF
once | TRBJ2-5 | TRBV7-2 | 14 | - | TGTGCCAGCAGCTTAGCCCGCGACATCGAGACCCAGTACTTC | CASSLARDIETQYF
- | TRBJ2-4 | TRBV9 | 15 | - | TGTGCCAGCAGCCTAGAAGGACAGACGAAAAACATTCAGTACTTC | CASSLEGQTKNIQYF
- | TRBJ2-1 | TRBV7-9 | 17 | TRBD2 | TGTGCCAGCAGCTTAGTCCCTCCGGGACTATACTACAATGAGCAGTTCTTC | CASSLVPPGLYYNEQFF
- | TRBJ1-5 | TRBV19 | 13 | TRBD1 | TGTGCCAGTAGCAGGGGGAGCAATCAGCCCCAGCATTTT | CASSRGSNQPQHF
once | TRBJ2-5 | TRBV9 | 17 | TRBD2 | TGTGCCAGCAGCGTAGGAGGTAGCGGGAATTTCCAAGAGACCCAGTACTTC | CASSVGGSGNFQETQYF
- | TRBJ1-2 | TRBV28 | 12 | - | TGTGCCAGCAGTAGCGTCGGTGAGGGCTACACCTTC | CASSSVGEGYTF
- | TRBJ1-5 | TRBV5-8 | 16 | - | TGTGCCAGCAGCTTCTCAACAGGAGATAGCAATCAGCCCCAGCATTTT | CASSFSTGDSNQPQHF
- | TRBJ1-6 | TRBV18 | 14 | - | TGTGCCAGCTCACCCTCCGGCCAGGATTCACCCCTCCACTTT | CASSPSGQDSPLHF
- | TRBJ1-5 | TRBV7-9 | 14 | - | TGTGCCAGCAGCGATCTCAGGGGTGATCAGCCCCAGCATTTT | CASSDLRGDQPQHF
- | TRBJ2-7 | TRBV29-1 | 12 | - | TGCAGCGTTGAAGATGCAGCCTACGAGCAGTACTTC | CSVEDAAYEQYF
once | TRBJ2-2 | TRBV14 | 17 | TRBD1 | TGTGCCAGCAGCCAGCTACCGGGACAGGCGAACACCGGGGAGCTGTTTTTT | CASSQLPGQANTGELFF
- | TRBJ2-1 | TRBV7-2 | 18 | TRBD2 | TGTGCCAGCAGCCTGGGACTAGCGGGACTTCTAGGCTACAATGAGCAGTTCTTC | CASSLGLAGLLGYNEQFF
- | TRBJ2-5 | TRBV27 | 15 | - | TGTGCCAGCAGTTCGACTTTTTTGTCCCAAGAGACCCAGTACTTC | CASSSTFLSQETQYF
- | TRBJ2-7 | TRBV27 | 12 | TRBD1 | TGTGCCAGTACCTCACAGGGGAACGAGCAGTACTTC | CASTSQGNEQYF
- | TRBJ2-3 | TRBV20-1 | 11 | - | TGCAGTGCTGAGAGACTCCCTACGCAGTATTTT | CSAERLPTQYF
- | TRBJ2-3 | TRBV28 | 19 | TRBD2 | TGTGCCAGCAGTTTATTCGCGGGAGGGTTAGGGGCCCAGACAGATACGCAGTATTTT | CASSLFAGGLGAQTDTQYF
- | TRBJ2-1 | TRBV9 | 14 | - | TGTGCCAGCAGCGTAGCGGGAGTGGGGGGTGAGCAGTTCTTC | CASSVAGVGGEQFF
- | TRBJ2-7 | TRBV2 | 17 | - | TGTGCCAGCAGTGAAACTGGGGGCGGGTGGGTGGGCTACGAGCAGTACTTC | CASSETGGGWVGYEQYF
- | TRBJ2-1 | TRBV19 | 16 | TRBD2 | TGTGCCAGTAGTGTTCAGACTAGCGGGGCACTGAATGAGCAGTTCTTC | CASSVQTSGALNEQFF
- | TRBJ2-7 | TRBV5-1 | 15 | - | TGCGCCAGCAGCTATGGGGGGGGCATAGACTACGAGCAGTACTTC | CASSYGGGIDYEQYF
- | TRBJ1-1 | TRBV4-1 | 15 | TRBD1 | TGCGCCAGCAGCCAAGAAGGAGGGGGCCGGGCTGAAGCTTTCTTT | CASSQEGGGRAEAFF
- | TRBJ1-1 | TRBV14 | 16 | TRBD1 | TGTGCCAGCAGCCAAGTTGGACAGGGCATGAACACTGAAGCTTTCTTT | CASSQVGQGMNTEAFF
- | TRBJ2-1 | TRBV9 | 15 | TRBD2 | TGTGCCAGCAGCGTTGGCGGGAGGGCCGGAAATGAGCAGTTCTTC | CASSVGGRAGNEQFF